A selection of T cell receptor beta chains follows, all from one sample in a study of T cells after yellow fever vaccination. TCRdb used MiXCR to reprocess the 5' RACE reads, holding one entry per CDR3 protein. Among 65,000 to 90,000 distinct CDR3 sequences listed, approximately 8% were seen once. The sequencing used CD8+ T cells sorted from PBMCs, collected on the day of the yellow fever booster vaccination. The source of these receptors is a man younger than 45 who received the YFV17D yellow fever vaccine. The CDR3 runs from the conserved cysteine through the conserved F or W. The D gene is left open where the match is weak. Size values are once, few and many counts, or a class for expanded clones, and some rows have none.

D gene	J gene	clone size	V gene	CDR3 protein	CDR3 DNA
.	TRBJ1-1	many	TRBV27	CASSRDTEAFF	TGTGCCAGCAGCCGAGACACTGAAGCTTTCTTT
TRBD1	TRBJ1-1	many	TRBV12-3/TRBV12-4	CASSYTGGNTEAFF	TGTGCCAGCAGTTATACAGGGGGCAACACTGAAGCTTTCTTT
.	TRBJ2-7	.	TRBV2	CASRQGPPYEQYF	TGTGCCAGCCGGCAGGGCCCCCCCTACGAGCAGTACTTC
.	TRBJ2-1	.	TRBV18	CASSPPAASEQFF	TGTGCCAGCTCACCACCCGCCGCGTCCGAGCAGTTCTTC
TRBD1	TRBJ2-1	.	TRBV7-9	CASSYPGTGSHEQFF	TGTGCCAGCAGCTATCCCGGGACAGGGAGCCATGAGCAGTTCTTC
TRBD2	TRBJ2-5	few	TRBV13	CASSPGLAGETQYF	TGTGCCAGCAGCCCCGGACTAGCGGGAGAGACCCAGTACTTC
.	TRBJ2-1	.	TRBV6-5	CASSYSTLPHGEQFF	TGTGCCAGCAGTTACTCGACCCTGCCGCACGGTGAGCAGTTCTTC
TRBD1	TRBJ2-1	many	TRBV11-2	CASSSPRTGINEQFF	TGTGCCAGCAGCTCCCCCCGGACAGGTATTAATGAGCAGTTCTTC
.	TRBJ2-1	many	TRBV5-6	CASSSTGAYNEQFF	TGTGCCAGCAGCTCCACCGGGGCCTACAATGAGCAGTTCTTC
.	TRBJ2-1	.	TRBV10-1	CASSDSGAYNEQFF	TGCGCCAGCAGTGATTCGGGGGCGTATAATGAGCAGTTCTTC
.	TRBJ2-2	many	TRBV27	CASSAGWGTGELFF	TGTGCCAGCAGTGCAGGATGGGGCACCGGGGAGCTGTTTTTT
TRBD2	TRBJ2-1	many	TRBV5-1	CASSLGGLAGDYNEQFF	TGCGCCAGCAGCTTGGGAGGACTAGCGGGAGACTACAATGAGCAGTTCTTC
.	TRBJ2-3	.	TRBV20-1	CSARVLALSGLDDTQYF	TGCAGTGCTAGAGTTCTCGCCCTTAGCGGATTAGATGATACGCAGTATTTT
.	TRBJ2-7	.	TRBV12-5	CASGGGSSYEQYF	TGTGCTAGTGGAGGGGGAAGCTCCTACGAGCAGTACTTC
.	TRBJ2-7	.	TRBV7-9	CASSSPHDRPYEQYF	TGTGCCAGCAGCTCACCACACGATCGTCCCTACGAGCAGTACTTC
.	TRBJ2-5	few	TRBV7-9	CASSLVGSLREQETQYF	TGTGCCAGCAGCTTAGTGGGCTCTTTAAGGGAGCAAGAGACCCAGTACTTC
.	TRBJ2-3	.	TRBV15	CATSVEGEVDTQYF	TGTGCCACCAGCGTAGAGGGAGAGGTAGATACGCAGTATTTT
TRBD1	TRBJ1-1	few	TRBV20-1	CSAVDRGGGVLAFF	TGCAGTGCCGTGGACAGGGGAGGCGGAGTGTTAGCTTTCTTT
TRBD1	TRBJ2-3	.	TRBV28	CASFPTGVGEDTQYF	TGTGCCTCCTTCCCCACAGGGGTTGGGGAAGATACGCAGTATTTT
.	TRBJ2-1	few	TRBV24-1	CATRSSSHPDYNEQFF	TGTGCCACAAGATCCAGTTCCCATCCGGACTACAATGAGCAGTTCTTC
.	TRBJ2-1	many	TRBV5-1	CATTFSPGSDEQFF	TGCGCCACCACATTTTCCCCCGGATCCGATGAGCAGTTCTTC
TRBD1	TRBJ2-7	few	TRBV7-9	CASSPLTGLTSYEQYF	TGTGCCAGCAGCCCATTGACAGGGCTAACATCCTACGAGCAGTACTTC
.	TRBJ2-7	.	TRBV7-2	CASSLVWDSTYEQYF	TGTGCCAGCAGCTTAGTATGGGACTCTACCTACGAGCAGTACTTC
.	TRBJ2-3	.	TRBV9	CASSVVGSTDTQYF	TGTGCCAGCAGCGTAGTGGGTAGCACAGATACGCAGTATTTT
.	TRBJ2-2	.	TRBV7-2	CSSSPGTTNTGELFF	TGTTCCAGCAGCCCGGGGACAACGAACACCGGGGAGCTGTTTTTT
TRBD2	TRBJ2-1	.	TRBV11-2	CASSLGLADNEQFF	TGTGCCAGCAGCTTAGGCCTAGCGGACAATGAGCAGTTCTTC
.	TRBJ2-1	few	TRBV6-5	CASSYQGGFDNEQFF	TGTGCCAGCAGTTATCAGGGTGGATTTGACAATGAGCAGTTCTTC
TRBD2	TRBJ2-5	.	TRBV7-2	CASSLARLAGVRETQYF	TGTGCCAGCAGCTTAGCAAGACTAGCGGGAGTAAGGGAGACCCAGTACTTC
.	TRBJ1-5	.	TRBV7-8	CASSLGGESQPQHF	TGTGCCAGCAGCTTAGGGGGGGAATCTCAGCCCCAGCATTTT
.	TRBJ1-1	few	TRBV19	CASSRGGGNTEAFF	TGTGCCAGTAGTAGGGGCGGAGGGAACACTGAAGCTTTCTTT
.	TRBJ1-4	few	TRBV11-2	CASSSPVREKLFF	TGTGCCAGCAGCTCCCCGGTGAGGGAAAAACTGTTTTTT
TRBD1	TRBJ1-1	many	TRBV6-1	CASSRTGGNTEAFF	TGTGCCAGCAGCAGGACAGGGGGAAACACTGAAGCTTTCTTT
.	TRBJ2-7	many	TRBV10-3	CAISESGAYEQYF	TGTGCCATCAGTGAGTCAGGGGCCTACGAGCAGTACTTC
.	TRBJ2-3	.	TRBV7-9	CASSSGGGADTQYF	TGTGCCAGCAGCAGCGGAGGGGGGGCAGATACGCAGTATTTT
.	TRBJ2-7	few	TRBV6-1	CASSLGLLREQYF	TGTGCCAGCAGTCTCGGCCTCTTGCGTGAGCAGTACTTC
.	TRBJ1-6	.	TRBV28	CARTFSPLHF	TGTGCCAGAACCTTTTCACCCCTCCACTTT
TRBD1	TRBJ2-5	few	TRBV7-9	CASSLQDRGRQETQYF	TGTGCCAGCAGCTTACAGGACAGGGGTCGGCAGGAGACCCAGTACTTC
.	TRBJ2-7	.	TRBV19	CASSMEGTRYEQYF	TGTGCCAGTAGTATGGAAGGAACCCGCTACGAGCAGTACTTC
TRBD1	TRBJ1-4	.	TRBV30	CACLRDSYEKLFF	TGTGCCTGCCTTCGGGACAGCTATGAAAAACTGTTTTTT
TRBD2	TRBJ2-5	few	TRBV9	CASTRGAGEGETQYF	TGTGCCAGCACCCGTGGTGCGGGAGAGGGGGAGACCCAGTACTTC
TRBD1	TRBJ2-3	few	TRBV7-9	CASSFPDRGVSTDTQYF	TGTGCCAGCAGCTTCCCCGACAGGGGGGTTAGCACAGATACGCAGTATTTT
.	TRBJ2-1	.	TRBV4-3	CASSQVGGDEQFF	TGCGCCAGCAGCCAAGTGGGGGGAGATGAGCAGTTCTTC